This entry features one T cell receptor beta chain sequence. The data were taken from a study of glioma-infiltrating T cells after dendritic cell vaccination. Time point defined: after dendritic cell vaccination, including at tumor progression/relapse. Only in-frame clones appear in the TCRdb table, and some are missing; sequencing was by immunoSEQ multiplex PCR. The sample shows about 65,000 clones, 86% of them seen only once. Trimming cost V 1 base and J 5 bases; bases outside gene matches: 12. Germline CDR1 reads SGHTA; CDR2 reads FQGNSA. The CDR3 length is 18 residues. This rearrangement joins TRBV7-2 to TRBJ1-3; 9 bases agree with TRBD1. The receptor was derived from a human donor with glioblastoma. The sequenced sample was blood, obtained after dendritic cell vaccination. CDR3 sequence: CASSLGRGQGDVRNTIYF. The CDR3 DNA reads TGTGCCAGCAGCTTAGGGAGGGGACAGGGCGACGTCCGAAACACCATATATTTT.